One T cell receptor (beta chain) is described in this entry. What it binds is unknown. Primers: 60 Vbeta forward and 13 Jbeta reverse. Assay used: immunoSEQ multiplex PCR; TCRdb lists only in-frame clones, some missing. The data hold some 100,000 clones, with almost 75% observed a single time. This CDR3 is built from 15 residues. V was clipped by 5 bases and J by 1 base; unmatched bases: 4. Germline CDR1 and CDR2: LGHNA and YSLEER. This specimen comes from a study of cytomegalovirus exposure and HLA in healthy donors. Study results and limitations: Earlier analysis looked at TCR beta V segments, and most were productive about 90% or about 30% of the time. Per published reports, the classifier diagnosed cytomegalovirus status with high specificity and sensitivity. Despite most TCR sequences being rare, some public TCRs occurred in many donors. Accurate predictions that matched the HLA-A and HLA-B alleles of most subjects were reportedly made from TCR beta sequences.

The chain links TRBV4-3 to TRBJ2-7; TRBD1 matches at 11 bases. The sequence derives from a man in his forties in good health and CMV-seronegative. The sequenced sample consisted of PBMCs. The CDR3 DNA sequence: TGCGCCAGCAGCTACGGGACAGGGGGGTCCTACGAGCAGTACTTC. Its translation is CASSYGTGGSYEQYF.